This T cell receptor beta chain was sequenced during a study of shared T cell receptors in the human thymus. Data came from immunoSEQ multiplex PCR; TCRdb stores just in-frame clones and leaves some out. The table shows 640,000 or so clones, with about 89% occurring only once. Trimming pared 5 bases from V and 0 bases from J, leaving 20 bases between. The CDR3 contains 18 residues. Per germline, CDR1 MDHEN and CDR2 SYDVKM. These records were also assigned to another study, of human thymus T cells.

The chain joins TRBV28 to TRBJ1-5; perhaps TRBD1 as D (6 bases). The source of this sequence is a boy younger than two with a congenital heart defect. The sequencing sample was made of thymocytes. The CDR3 here is CASSPFTVQGYSNQPQHF. The CDR3 DNA is TGTGCCAGCAGTCCCTTCACAGTACAGGGTTATAGCAATCAGCCCCAGCATTTT. The whole variable domain, remainder taken from reference TRBV28 and TRBJ1-5, is DVKVTQSSRYLVKRTGEKVFLECVQDMDHENMFWYRQDPGLGLRLIYFSYDVKMKEKGDIPEGYSVSREKKERFSLILESASTNQTSMYLCASSPFTVQGYSNQPQHFGDGTRLSIL.